A single sample gave rise to the 6 T cell receptor delta chains below, sequenced in a study of γδ T cells in repeated Plasmodium falciparum infection. Vgamma9/Vdelta2+ and Vdelta2-negative gammadelta T cells were flow-sorted from PBMC for bulk sequencing. TCRdb re-analyzed the multiplex PCR reads via CATT. The repertoire has 55,000 to 70,000 delta-chain clones, around 1.5% of them found once; the top ten carry about 15%. The sequencing input was gamma-delta T cells from blood. The receptors here all came from a pool of human donors (malaria-infected and uninfected, not separated).

Worth noting for this clone: The protein TCRdb lists belongs to a much larger clone and differs from this DNA's translation at residue 16, which points to a read error; the protein shown is made from the DNA. The chain employs TRDV1 and TRDJ1, with 9 positions matching TRDD3. The CDR3 is made up of 23 amino acids. CDR1 is TSWWSYY and CDR2 is QGS in the germline V gene. Losses at the gene ends were 0 bases for V and 5 bases for J; bases not matched to a gene: 28. In nucleotides, the CDR3 is TGTGCTCTTGGGGAACTAATATCCCTACCTTATAACTGGGGGAAAGGGGGTGTTGATAAACTCATCTTT. Its protein product is CALGELISLPYNWGKGGVDKLIF.

Details on this clone: A far larger clone differs by one base, so this is likely a read error. TRDV1 is the V gene, and the J gene was not called; TRDD3 is the table's D call and was not checked against the DNA. This CDR3 is 22 amino acids long. The V gene's germline CDR1 is TSWWSYY and CDR2 QGS. The DNA for the CDR3 is TGTGCTCTTGGGGAACCCGTGAGGTCTTCCTACTGGGGGATAAAGGTGGCCGATAAGCTCATCTTT. As protein: CALGEPVRSSYWGIKVADKLIF.

Of note for this clone: TCRdb's protein for this DNA is that of a much larger clone and differs from the translation at residue 12, likely a read error; the protein shown is the DNA translation. The rearrangement joins TRDV1 to TRDJ1, with 12 bases aligning to TRDD3. CDR1 TSWWSYY and CDR2 QGS come from the germline V gene. The CDR3 spans 16 residues. V shed 5 bases, J shed 7 bases, and the junction held 11 bases outside the gene matches. CDR3 protein: CALGNNWGIHVGKLIF. The CDR3 region has the DNA TGTGCTCTTGGGAATAACTGGGGGATACACGTCGGTAAACTCATCTTT.

A word on this clone: TCRdb records a much larger clone's protein for this DNA, with a difference at residue 12 that likely arises from a read error; the protein given is the translation of the DNA. V usage is TRDV2 and J usage is TRDJ1, with 10 positions matching TRDD3. TCRdb offers no J gene call, so here the DNA was matched to germline to obtain one. Trimming cost V 0 bases and J 4 bases; bases outside gene matches: 10. Germline CDR1 reads GEAIGNYY; CDR2 reads EKD. CDR3 length: 17 amino acids. DNA for the CDR3: TGTGCCTGTGACACCGTAGGGGGATACGCGGATCTCGATAAACTCATCTTT. This sequence encodes CACDTVGGYADLDKLIF.

There are many counts of this clone. This likely reflects a read error, since a far larger clone is one base away. The same CDR3 can be traced to other DNA sequences in this sample. The CDR3 loop is CACWHPTSSRSTGGYFTDKLIF. The CDR3 nucleotides are TGTGCCTGCTGGCATCCTACGTCTTCTAGGTCTACTGGGGGATATTTTACCGATAAACTCATCTTT. This chain uses TRDV2 with TRDJ1, with 11 bases aligning to TRDD3. CDR1 and CDR2 (germline): GEAIGNYY, EKD. V lost 7 bases, J lost 2 bases, and 29 bases stayed unmatched. The CDR3 sequence is 22 residues long.

This clone was seen repeatedly, ten times or more. TCRdb's protein, taken from a much larger clone, differs from this DNA's translation at residue 6, likely owing to a read error; the protein displayed comes from the DNA. This chain connects TRDV1 to TRDJ1; TRDD3 matches at 10 bases. V dropped 4 bases and J dropped 8; count of bases not matched to a gene: 13. The germline V gene encodes CDR1 TSWWSYY and CDR2 QGS. The CDR3 totals 16 residues. CDR3 nucleotide sequence: TGTGCTCTTGGGGGCCCCCCGAGGGGGGGGATACGCAAACTCATCTTT. Translating it yields CALGGPPRGGIRKLIF.